This TCR beta chain derives from a study of shared clonotypes between healthy human individuals. Overall study findings and caveats: Sample collection involved blood only; tissue repertoires are likely different.

To note about this clone: Its antigen is still unknown.

The authors ran the assay at deep level. Clones were read by immunoSEQ multiplex PCR, and TCRdb kept only the in-frame ones, dropping some. Seen here are around 990,000 clones, roughly 77% observed once, and the top ten hold roughly 0.83%. Healthy HIV-negative adults without recent acute infections or vaccinations served as donors. Negatively enriched CD4+ T cells were divided by CD45RA into naive and memory. The receptor's source is a man in his late teens or twenties in good health. Some clones in this sample may be carry-over from other donors' samples. Sequenced sample: memory CD4+ T cells from PBMCs. Subset of the sample: CD45RA-negative fraction.

CDR3 sequence: CASSPRQNQETQYF. CDR3 DNA: TGCGCCAGCAGCCCACGACAGAACCAAGAGACCCAGTACTTC. The chain recombines TRBV5-1 with TRBJ2-5, with D possibly being TRBD1 (5 bases). Germline V lookup: CDR1 SGHRS, CDR2 YFSETQ. The CDR3 has 14 amino acids. The ends were cut back, 4 bases at V and 0 bases at J, with 10 bases in the middle.